Ten or more counts support the clone carrying this TCR beta chain. Its antigen is currently unknown. The data stem from a study of regulatory T cells in long-lasting Graves disease. The length of the CDR3 is 12 residues. Germline assignment: CDR1 LGHNA and CDR2 YNFKEQ. Trimming removed 4 bases from V and 8 bases from J, with 9 bases in between. Study-level findings and limits: Persistent Graves' patients showed less TCR diversity than newly diagnosed ones.

Sample time point: newly diagnosed GD, antithyroid drugs for less than 3 months. Generation of the TCR library employed RNA extracted from PBMCs. About 9.2 milliliters of peripheral blood were taken and placed in EDTA tubes. With iRepertoire HTBI primers and Arm-PCR of CDR3 regions, TCR beta libraries were built. Per the study methods: Spanning all samples, the identified segments comprised about 62 TRBV and around 13 TRBJ. Via MiXCR, TCRdb re-called the multiplex PCR reads, giving one row per CDR3 protein. TCRdb, not the original authors, processed these V and J calls. Of 350,000 to 550,000 distinct CDR3 sequences listed, under 15% are singletons. The sample was also reused in another study, on T cells in Graves' hyperthyroidism and ophthalmopathy.

This sequence originates from a woman in her thirties with Graves disease. The chain combines TRBV4-2 with TRBJ2-1; D is uncertain. The starting material was peripheral blood mononuclear cells (PBMCs), obtained at new diagnosis, from a patient treated with antithyroid drugs. CDR3 in amino acids: CASSRQRYEQFF. CDR3 in DNA: TGTGCCAGCAGCCGCCAGAGGTATGAGCAGTTCTTC.